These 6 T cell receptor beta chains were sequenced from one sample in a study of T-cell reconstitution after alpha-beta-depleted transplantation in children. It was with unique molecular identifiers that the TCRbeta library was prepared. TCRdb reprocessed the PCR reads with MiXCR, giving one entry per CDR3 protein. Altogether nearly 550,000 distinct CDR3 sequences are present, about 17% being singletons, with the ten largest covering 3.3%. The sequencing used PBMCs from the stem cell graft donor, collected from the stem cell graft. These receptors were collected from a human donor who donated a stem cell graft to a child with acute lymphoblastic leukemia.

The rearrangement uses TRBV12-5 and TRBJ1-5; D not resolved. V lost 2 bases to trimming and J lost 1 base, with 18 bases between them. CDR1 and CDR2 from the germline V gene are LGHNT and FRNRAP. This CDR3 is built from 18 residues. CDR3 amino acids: CASGLLTLPGGSNQPQHF. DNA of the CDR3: TGTGCTAGTGGTTTGCTAACCCTCCCGGGTGGGAGCAATCAGCCCCAGCATTTT.

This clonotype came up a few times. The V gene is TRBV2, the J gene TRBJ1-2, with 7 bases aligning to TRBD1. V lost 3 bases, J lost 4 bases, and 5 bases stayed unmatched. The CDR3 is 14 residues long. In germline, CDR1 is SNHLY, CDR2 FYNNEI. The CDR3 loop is CASSETGYAYGYTF. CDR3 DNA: TGTGCCAGCAGTGAGACAGGGTATGCCTATGGCTACACCTTC.

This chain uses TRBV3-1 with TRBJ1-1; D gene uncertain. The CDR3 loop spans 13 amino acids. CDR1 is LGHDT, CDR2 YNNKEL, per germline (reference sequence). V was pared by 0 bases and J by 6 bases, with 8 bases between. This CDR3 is CASSQDRDAEAFF. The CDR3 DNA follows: TGTGCCAGCAGCCAAGATCGAGACGCTGAAGCTTTCTTT. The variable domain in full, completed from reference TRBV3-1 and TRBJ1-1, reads DTAVSQTPKYLVTQMGNDKSIKCEQNLGHDTMYWYKQDSKKFLKIMFSYNNKELIINETVPNRFSPKSPDKAHLNLHINSLELGDSAVYFCASSQDRDAEAFFGQGTRLTVV.

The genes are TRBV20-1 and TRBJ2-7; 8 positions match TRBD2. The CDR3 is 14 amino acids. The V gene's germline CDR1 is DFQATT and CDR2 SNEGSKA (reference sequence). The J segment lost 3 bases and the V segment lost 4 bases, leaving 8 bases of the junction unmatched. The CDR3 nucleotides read TGCAGTGCTAAGACGGGAGGGCCGGTCTACGAGCAGTACTTC. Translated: CSAKTGGPVYEQYF.

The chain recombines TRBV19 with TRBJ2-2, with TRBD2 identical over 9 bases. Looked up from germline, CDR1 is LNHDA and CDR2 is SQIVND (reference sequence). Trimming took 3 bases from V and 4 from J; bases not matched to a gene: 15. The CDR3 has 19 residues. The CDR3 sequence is CASSIIESSGSGSTGELFF. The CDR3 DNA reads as TGTGCCAGTAGTATTATAGAGAGTAGCGGGAGTGGTTCCACCGGGGAGCTGTTTTTT.

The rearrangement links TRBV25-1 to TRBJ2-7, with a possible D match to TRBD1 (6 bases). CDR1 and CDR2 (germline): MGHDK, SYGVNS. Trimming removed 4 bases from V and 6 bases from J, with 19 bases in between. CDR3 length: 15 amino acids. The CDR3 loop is CASSGRGTRRIEQYF. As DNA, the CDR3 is TGTGCCAGCAGTGGGCGAGGGACAAGGAGGATCGAGCAGTACTTC.